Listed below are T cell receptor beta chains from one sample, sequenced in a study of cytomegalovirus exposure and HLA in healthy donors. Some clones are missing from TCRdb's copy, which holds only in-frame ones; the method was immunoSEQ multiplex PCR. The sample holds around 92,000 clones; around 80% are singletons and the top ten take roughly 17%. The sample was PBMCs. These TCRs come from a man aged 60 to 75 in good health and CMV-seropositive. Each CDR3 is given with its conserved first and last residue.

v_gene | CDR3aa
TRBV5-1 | CASSLTGNQETQYF
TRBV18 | CASSRLAGPDQPQHF
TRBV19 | CASSRGEFEGRYNEQFF
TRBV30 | CAWAQRQYNEQFF
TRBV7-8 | CASSARTGNTGELFF
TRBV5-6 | CASSLGTSNYGYTF
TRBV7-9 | CAGSLVAGGLYEQYF
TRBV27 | CASSTTGTGRYGYTF
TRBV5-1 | CASSFGGGVYEQYF
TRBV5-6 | CASSWPGLAYQETQYF
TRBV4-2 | CASSQEGGNREGEQFF
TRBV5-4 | CASSLEGVGYTF
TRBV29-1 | CSVMTGAHEQYF
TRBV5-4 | CASSVYRGGYEQYF
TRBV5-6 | CTSSTGQGARGYTF
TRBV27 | CASSFPGTDTQYF
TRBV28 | CASSLRGRADGETQYF
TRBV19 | CASSSDRQGNKHF
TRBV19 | CASSIRTGGQPQHF
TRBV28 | CASRSDGFNEKLFF
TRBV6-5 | CASTRTRRSQETQYF
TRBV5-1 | CASSLGTGSSPLHF
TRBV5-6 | CASSPSDWGLFNYEQYF
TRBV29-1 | CSFAGSGGGNTIYF
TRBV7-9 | CASSFQTGAETQYF
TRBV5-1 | CASSSEGAGTDTQYF
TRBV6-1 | CASSDNWAVGYEQYF
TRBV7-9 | CASSLATGGSGYGYTF
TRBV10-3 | CATGTATGELFF
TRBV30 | CAWGQGRNEKLFF
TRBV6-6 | CASSSAIRVSYEQYF
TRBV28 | CASSSPEMNTEAFF
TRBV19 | CASSRSGTGLVETQYF
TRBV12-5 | CASGLSGGDYNEQFF
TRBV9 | CASSVFSGTTTDTQYF
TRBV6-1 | CASSDWGQGADQYF
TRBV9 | CASSKDGVNGYTF
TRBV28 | CASSLDRVAYEQYF
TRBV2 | CAVGQGSYEQYF
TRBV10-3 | CAITQDREYEQYF
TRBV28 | CASSLRGGYSPLHF